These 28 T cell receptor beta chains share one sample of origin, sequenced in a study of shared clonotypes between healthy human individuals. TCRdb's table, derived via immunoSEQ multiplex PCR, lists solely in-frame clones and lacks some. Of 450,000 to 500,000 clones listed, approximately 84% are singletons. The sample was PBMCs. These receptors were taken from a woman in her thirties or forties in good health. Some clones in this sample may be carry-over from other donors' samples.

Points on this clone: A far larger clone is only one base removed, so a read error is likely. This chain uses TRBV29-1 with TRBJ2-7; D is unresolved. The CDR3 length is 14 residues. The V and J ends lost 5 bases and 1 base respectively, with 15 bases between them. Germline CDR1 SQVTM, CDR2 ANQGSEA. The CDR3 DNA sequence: TGCAGCGTTCTATCGGTTCAGAAATCCTACGAGCAGTACTTC. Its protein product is CSVLSVQKSYEQYF.

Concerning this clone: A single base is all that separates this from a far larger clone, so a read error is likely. CDR3 DNA: TGTGCCAGCGGCAAAGTCGGCATCTCTGGGGCCAACGTCCTGACTTTC. This encodes CASGKVGISGANVLTF. The chain combines TRBV21-1 with TRBJ2-6. TRBV21-1 is a recognized pseudogene. The length of the CDR3 is 16 residues.

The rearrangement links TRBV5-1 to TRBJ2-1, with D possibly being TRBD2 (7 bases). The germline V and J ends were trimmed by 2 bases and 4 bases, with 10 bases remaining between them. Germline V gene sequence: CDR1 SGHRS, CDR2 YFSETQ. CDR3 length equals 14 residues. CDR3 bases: TGCGCCAGCAGCTTAGGGGGAGGGTACAATGAGCAGTTCTTC. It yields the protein CASSLGGGYNEQFF.

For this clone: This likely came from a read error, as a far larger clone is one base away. CDR3 bases: TGTGCCTGGAGTGTAAAACCCTGGGACACCGGGGAGCTGTTTTTT. This sequence encodes CAWSVKPWDTGELFF. V usage is TRBV30 and J usage is TRBJ2-2, with D hard to call. The CDR3 is 15 residues long. Germline CDR1 reads GTSNPN; CDR2 reads SVGIG (reference sequence). Trimming shortened V by 0 bases and J by 3 bases, and 11 bases separated the two germline ends. The full variable domain, in which reference TRBV30 and TRBJ2-2 provide the parts outside the CDR3, is SQTIHQWPATLVQPVGSPLSLECTVEGTSNPNLYWYRQAAGRGLQLLFYSVGIGQISSEVPQNLSASRPQDRQFILSSKKLLLSDSGFYLCAWSVKPWDTGELFFGEGSRLTVL.

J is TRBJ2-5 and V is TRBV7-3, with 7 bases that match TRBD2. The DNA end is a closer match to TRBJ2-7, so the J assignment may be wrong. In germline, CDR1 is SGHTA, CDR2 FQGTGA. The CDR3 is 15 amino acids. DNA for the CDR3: TGTGCCAGCAGCTTAATGGTGGCTAGCGGATCCGAGCAGTACTTC. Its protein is CASSLMVASGSEQYF.

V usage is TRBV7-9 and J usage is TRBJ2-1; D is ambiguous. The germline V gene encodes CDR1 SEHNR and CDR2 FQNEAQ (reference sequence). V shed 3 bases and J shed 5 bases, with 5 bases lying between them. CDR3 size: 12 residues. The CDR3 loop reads CASSLVHNEQFF. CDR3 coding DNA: TGTGCCAGCAGCTTGGTCCACAATGAGCAGTTCTTC. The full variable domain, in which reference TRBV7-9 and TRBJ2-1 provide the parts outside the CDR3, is DTGVSQNPRHKITKRGQNVTFRCDPISEHNRLYWYRQTLGQGPEFLTYFQNEAQLEKSRLLSDRFSAERPKGSFSTLEIQRTEQGDSAMYLCASSLVHNEQFFGPGTRLTVL.

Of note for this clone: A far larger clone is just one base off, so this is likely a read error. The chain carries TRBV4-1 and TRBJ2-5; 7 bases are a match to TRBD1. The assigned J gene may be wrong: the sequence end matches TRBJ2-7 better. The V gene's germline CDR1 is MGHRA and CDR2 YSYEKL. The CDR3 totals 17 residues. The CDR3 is CASNQDPLTGKSSEQYF. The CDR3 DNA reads TGCGCCAGCAACCAAGATCCCCTGACAGGGAAATCGTCCGAGCAGTACTTC.

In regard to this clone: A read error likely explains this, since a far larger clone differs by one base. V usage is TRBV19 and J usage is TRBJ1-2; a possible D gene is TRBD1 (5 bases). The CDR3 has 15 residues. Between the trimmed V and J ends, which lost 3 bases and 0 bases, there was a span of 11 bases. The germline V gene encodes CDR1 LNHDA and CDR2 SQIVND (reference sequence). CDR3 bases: TGTGCCAGTAGTATCGGGGCAGGAGCTAACTATGGCTACACCTTC. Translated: CASSIGAGANYGYTF. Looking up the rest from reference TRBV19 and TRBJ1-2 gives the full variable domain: DGGITQSPKYLFRKEGQNVTLSCEQNLNHDAMYWYRQDPGQGLRLIYYSQIVNDFQKGDIAEGYSVSREKKESFPLTVTSAQKNPTAFYLCASSIGAGANYGYTFGSGTRLTVV.

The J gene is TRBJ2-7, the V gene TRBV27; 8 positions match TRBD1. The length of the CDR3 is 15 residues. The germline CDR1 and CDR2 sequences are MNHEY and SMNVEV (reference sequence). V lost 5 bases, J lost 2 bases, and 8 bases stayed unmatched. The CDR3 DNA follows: TGTGCCAGCAGTCCGGGGACAGGTAGGGCCTACGAGCAGTACTTC. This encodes CASSPGTGRAYEQYF.

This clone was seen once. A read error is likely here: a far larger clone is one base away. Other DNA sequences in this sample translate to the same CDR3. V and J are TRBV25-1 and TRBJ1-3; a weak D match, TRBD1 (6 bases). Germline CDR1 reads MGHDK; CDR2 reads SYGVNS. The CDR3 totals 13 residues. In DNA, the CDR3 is TGCGCCAGCAGTGAACAGGGTGGAAACACCATATATTTT. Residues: CASSEQGGNTIYF.

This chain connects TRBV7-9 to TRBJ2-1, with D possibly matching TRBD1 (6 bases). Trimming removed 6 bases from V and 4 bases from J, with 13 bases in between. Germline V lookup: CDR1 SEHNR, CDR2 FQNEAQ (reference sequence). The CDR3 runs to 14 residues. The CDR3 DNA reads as TGTGCCAGCAGACGCTCCAGGGGATACAATGAGCAGTTCTTC. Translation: CASRRSRGYNEQFF.

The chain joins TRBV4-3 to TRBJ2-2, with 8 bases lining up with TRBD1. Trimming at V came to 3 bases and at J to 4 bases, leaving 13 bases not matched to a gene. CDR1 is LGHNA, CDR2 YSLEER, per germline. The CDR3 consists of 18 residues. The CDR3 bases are TGCGCCAGCAGCCAGAGGCGGTTTGGACAGGGCGCCACCGGGGAGCTGTTTTTT. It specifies CASSQRRFGQGATGELFF.

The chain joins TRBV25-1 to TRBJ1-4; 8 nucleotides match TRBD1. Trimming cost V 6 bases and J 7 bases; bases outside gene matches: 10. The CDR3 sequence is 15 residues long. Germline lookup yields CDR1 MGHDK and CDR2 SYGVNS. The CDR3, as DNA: TGTGCCAGCAGAGACGACAGGGGTAGCGGTGAAAAACTGTTTTTT. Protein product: CASRDDRGSGEKLFF.

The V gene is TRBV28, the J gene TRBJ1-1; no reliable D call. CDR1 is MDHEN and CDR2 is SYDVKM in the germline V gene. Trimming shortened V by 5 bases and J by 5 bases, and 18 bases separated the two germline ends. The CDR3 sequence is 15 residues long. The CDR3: CASSPLGGRGTEAFF. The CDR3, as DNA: TGTGCCAGCAGTCCTCTCGGAGGGCGAGGAACTGAAGCTTTCTTT.

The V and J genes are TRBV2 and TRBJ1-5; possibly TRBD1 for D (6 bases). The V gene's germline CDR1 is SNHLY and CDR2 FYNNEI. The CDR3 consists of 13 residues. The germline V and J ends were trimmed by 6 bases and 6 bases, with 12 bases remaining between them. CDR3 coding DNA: TGTGCCAGCAGGGCAGGGGTGGGTCAGCCCCAGCATTTT. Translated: CASRAGVGQPQHF.

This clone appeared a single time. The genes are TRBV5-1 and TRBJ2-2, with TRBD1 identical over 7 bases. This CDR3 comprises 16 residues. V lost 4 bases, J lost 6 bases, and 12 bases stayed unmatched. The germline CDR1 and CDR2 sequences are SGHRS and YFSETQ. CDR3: CASSVYTGEIAGELFF. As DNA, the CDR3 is TGCGCCAGCAGCGTATACACAGGGGAGATAGCCGGGGAGCTGTTTTTT.

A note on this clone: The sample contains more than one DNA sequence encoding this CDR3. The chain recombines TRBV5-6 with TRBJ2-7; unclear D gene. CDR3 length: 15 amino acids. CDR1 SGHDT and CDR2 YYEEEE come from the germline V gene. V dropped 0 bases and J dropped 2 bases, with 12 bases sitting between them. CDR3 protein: CASSLGQGLTYEQYF. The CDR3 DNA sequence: TGTGCCAGCAGCTTGGGACAAGGCTTAACCTACGAGCAGTACTTC.

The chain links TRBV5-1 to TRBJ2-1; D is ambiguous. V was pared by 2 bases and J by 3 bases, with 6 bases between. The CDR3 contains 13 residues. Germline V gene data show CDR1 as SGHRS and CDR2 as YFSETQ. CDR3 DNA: TGCGCCAGCAGCTTAGACAACTACAATGAGCAGTTCTTC. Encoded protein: CASSLDNYNEQFF.

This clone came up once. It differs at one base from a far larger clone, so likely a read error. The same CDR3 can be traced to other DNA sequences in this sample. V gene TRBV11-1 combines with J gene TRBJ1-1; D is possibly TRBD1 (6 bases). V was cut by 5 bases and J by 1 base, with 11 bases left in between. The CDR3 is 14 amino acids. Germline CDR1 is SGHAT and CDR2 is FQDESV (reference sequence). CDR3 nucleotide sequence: TGTGCCAGCAGCGCTGACAGGACGAACACTGAAGCTTTCTTT. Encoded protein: CASSADRTNTEAFF.

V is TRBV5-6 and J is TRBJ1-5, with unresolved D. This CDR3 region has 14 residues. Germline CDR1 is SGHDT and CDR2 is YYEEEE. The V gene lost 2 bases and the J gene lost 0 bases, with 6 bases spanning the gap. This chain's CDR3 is CASSLQYSNQPQHF. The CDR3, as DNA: TGTGCCAGCAGCTTACAGTATAGCAATCAGCCCCAGCATTTT.

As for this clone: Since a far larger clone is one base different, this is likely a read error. DNA of the CDR3: TGTGCCAGCAGCCTCGGCAGACTCGGCCTTGCAGATACGCAGTATTTT. This codes for CASSLGRLGLADTQYF. V gene TRBV7-2 combines with J gene TRBJ2-3; D unclear. The CDR3 spans 16 residues. CDR1 and CDR2 from the germline V gene are SGHTA and FQGNSA. V was shortened by 5 bases and J by 4 bases, with 19 bases between the two germline ends.

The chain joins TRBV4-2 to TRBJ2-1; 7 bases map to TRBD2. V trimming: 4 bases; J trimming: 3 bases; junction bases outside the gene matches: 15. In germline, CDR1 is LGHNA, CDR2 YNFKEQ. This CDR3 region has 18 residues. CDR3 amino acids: CASSPHGRGEGLYNEQFF. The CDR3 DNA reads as TGTGCCAGCAGCCCTCATGGTCGGGGGGAGGGCCTCTACAATGAGCAGTTCTTC.

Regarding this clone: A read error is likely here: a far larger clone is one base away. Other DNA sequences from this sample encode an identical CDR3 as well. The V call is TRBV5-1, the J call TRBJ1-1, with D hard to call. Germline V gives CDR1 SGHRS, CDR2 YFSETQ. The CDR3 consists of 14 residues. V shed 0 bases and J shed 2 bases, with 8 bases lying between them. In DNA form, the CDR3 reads TGCGCCAGCAGCTTGGGCGTGGGTAACACTGAAGCTTTCTTT. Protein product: CASSLGVGNTEAFF.

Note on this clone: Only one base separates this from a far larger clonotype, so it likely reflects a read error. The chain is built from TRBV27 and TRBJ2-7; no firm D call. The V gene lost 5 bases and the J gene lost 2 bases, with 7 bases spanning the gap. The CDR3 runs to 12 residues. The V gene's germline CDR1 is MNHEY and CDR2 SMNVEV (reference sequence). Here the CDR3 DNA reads TGTGCCAGCAGTGATGGGGCCTACGAGCAGTACTTC. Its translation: CASSDGAYEQYF.

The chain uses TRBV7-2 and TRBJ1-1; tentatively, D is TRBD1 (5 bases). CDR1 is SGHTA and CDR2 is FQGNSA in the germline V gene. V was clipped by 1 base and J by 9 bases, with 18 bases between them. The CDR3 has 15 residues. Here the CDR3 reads CASSLDSTGTYQAFF. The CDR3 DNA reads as TGTGCCAGCAGCTTAGATAGCACAGGAACATATCAAGCTTTCTTT.

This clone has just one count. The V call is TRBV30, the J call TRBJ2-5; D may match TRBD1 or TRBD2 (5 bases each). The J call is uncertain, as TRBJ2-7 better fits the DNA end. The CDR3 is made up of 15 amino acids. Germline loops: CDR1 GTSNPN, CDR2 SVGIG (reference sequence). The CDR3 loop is CAWSPPQGPAYEQYF. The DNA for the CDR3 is TGTGCCTGGAGTCCCCCTCAGGGACCGGCCTACGAGCAGTACTTC.

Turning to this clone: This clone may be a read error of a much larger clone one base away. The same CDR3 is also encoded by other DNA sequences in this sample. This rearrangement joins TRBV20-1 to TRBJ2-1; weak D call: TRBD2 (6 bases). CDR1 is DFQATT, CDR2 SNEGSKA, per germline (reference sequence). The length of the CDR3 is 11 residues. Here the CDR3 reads CSASDYTEQFF. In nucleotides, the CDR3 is TGTAGTGCTAGCGACTATACGGAGCAGTTCTTC.

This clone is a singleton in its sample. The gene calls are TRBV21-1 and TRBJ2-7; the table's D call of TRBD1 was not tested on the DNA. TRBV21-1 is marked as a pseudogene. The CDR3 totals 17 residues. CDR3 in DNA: TGTGCCAGCAGCATCCCCAGGGGGCTCACGGATCCCTACGAGCAGTACTTC. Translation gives CASSIPRGLTDPYEQYF.